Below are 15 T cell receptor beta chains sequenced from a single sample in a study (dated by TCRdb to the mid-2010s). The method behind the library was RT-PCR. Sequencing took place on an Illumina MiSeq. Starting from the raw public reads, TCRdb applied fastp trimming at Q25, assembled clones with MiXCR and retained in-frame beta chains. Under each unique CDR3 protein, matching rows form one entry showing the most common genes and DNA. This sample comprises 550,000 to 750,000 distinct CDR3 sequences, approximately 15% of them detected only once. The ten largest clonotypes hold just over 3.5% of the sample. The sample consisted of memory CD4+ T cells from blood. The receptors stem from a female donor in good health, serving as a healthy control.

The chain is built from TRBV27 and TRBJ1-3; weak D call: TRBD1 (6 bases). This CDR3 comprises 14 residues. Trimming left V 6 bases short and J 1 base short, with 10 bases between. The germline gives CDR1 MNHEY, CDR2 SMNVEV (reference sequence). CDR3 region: CASSTGNSGNTIYF. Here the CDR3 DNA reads TGTGCCAGCAGCACAGGGAATTCTGGAAACACCATATATTTT.

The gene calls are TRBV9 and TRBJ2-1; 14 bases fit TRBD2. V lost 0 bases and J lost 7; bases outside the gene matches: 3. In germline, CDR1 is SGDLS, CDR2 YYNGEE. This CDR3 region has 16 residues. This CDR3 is CASSVEGLAGVNEQFF. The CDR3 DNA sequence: TGTGCCAGCAGCGTAGAGGGACTAGCGGGGGTAAATGAGCAGTTCTTC.

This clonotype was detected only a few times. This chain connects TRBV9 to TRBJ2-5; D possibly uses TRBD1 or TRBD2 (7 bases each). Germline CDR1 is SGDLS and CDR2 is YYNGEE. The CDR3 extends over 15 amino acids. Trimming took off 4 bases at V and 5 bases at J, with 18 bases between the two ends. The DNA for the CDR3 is TGTGCCAGCAGCCCCTTCAGGGGGGGTCAGGAGACCCAGTACTTC. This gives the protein CASSPFRGGQETQYF.

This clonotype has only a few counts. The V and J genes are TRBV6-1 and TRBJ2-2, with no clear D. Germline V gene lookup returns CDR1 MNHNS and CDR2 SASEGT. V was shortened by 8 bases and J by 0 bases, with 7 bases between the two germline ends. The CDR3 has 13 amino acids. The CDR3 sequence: CASLSPNTGELFF. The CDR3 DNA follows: TGTGCCAGCTTGAGCCCGAACACCGGGGAGCTGTTTTTT.

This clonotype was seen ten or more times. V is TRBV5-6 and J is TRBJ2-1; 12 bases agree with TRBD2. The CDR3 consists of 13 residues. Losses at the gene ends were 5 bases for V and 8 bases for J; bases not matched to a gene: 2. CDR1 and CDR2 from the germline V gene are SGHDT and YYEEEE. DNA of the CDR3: TGTGCCAGCAGGGGACTAGCGGGCGATGAGCAGTTCTTC. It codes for CASRGLAGDEQFF.

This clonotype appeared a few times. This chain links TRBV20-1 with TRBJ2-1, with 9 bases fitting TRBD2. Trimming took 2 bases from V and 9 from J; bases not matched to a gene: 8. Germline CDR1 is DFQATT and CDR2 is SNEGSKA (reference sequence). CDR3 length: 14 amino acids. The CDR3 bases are TGCAGTGCTAGAATCTTAGCGGGAGAGGGTGAGCAGTTCTTC. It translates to CSARILAGEGEQFF.

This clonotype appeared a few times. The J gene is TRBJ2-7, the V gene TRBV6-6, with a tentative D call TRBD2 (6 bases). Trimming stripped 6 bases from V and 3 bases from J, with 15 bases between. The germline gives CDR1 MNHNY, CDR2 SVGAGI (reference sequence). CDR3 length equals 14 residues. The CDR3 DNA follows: TGTGCCAGCAGGAGGGCTAGCGAATACTACGAGCAGTACTTC. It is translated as CASRRASEYYEQYF.

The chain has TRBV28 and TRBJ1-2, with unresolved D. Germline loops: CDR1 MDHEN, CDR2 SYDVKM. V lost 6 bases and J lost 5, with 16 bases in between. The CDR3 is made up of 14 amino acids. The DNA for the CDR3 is TGTGCCAGCAGCCTTCCCATGGACGGTTATGGCTACACCTTC. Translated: CASSLPMDGYGYTF.

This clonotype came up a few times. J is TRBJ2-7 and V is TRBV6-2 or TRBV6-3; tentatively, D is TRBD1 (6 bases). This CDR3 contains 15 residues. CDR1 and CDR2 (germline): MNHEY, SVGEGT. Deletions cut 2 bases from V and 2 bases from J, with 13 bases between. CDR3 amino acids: CASSYGTTNTYEQYF. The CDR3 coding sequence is TGTGCCAGCAGTTACGGGACAACCAACACCTACGAGCAGTACTTC.

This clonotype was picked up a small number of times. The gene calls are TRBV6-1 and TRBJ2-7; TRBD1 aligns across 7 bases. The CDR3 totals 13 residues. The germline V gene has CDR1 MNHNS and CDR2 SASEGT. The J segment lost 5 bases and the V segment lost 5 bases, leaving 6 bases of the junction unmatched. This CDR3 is CASSLTGINEQYF. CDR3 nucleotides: TGTGCCAGCAGTCTGACAGGGATCAACGAGCAGTACTTC.

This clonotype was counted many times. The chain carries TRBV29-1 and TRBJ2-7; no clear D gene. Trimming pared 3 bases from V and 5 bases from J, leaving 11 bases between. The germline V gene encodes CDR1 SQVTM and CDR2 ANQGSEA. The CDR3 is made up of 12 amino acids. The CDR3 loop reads CSVEGVRDEQYF. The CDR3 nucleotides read TGCAGCGTTGAGGGCGTAAGGGACGAGCAGTACTTC.

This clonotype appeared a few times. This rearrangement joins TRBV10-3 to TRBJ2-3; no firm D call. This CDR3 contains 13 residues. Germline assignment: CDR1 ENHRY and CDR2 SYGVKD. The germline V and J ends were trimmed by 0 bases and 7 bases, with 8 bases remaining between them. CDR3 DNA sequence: TGTGCCATCAGTGAGTCTGACCGATATACGCAGTATTTT. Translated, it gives CAISESDRYTQYF.

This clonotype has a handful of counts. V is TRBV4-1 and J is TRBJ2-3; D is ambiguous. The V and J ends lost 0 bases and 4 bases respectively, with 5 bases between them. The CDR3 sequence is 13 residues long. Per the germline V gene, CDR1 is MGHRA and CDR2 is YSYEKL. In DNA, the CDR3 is TGCGCCAGCAGCCAAGAGGGGTCAGATACGCAGTATTTT. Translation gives CASSQEGSDTQYF.

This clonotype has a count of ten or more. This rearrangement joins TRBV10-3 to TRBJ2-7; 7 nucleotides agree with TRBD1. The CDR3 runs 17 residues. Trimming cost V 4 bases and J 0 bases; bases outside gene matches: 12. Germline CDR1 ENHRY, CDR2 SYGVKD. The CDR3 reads CAISAGSTGWGSYEQYF. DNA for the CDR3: TGTGCCATCAGTGCCGGTTCGACAGGGTGGGGCTCCTACGAGCAGTACTTC.

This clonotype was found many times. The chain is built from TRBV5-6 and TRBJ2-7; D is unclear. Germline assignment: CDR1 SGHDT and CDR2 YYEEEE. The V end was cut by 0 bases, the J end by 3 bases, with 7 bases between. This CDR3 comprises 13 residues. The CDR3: CASSLVWGYEQYF. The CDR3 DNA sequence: TGTGCCAGCAGCTTGGTTTGGGGCTACGAGCAGTACTTC.